The source of this TCR beta chain is a study of T cells after yellow fever vaccination. Study background: Fractions low in cell number were prepared with SMART-Seq v4 Ultra Low Input.

This clonotype was seen a few times. Its specificity is unknown. V was trimmed by 3 bases and J by 6 bases, leaving 16 bases between them. The CDR3 spans 15 residues. Germline CDR1 and CDR2: SGHRS and YFSETQ. One entry per CDR3 protein results from TCRdb running MiXCR on the 5' RACE reads. Of a few hundred thousand distinct CDR3 sequences in the sample, 8.7% were seen once. Study-level findings and limits: Clones from primary vaccination mostly reappeared after the booster (approximately 95% CD4, under 90% CD8). Weaker overall, the secondary response nonetheless peaked faster (day 5 versus 15). Bulk-population clonotypes that are abundant could appear as contaminants in FACS-sorted repertoires.

This receptor was taken from a man aged 18 to 30 who received the YFV17D yellow fever vaccine. Sequences were derived from CD4+ T cells sorted from PBMCs, sampled 5 days after the yellow fever booster vaccination. This chain joins TRBV5-1 and TRBJ1-5; weak D call: TRBD1 (5 bases). The CDR3 bases are TGCGCCAGCAGCTCGGGGCAGGGAGGCGGTCAGCCCCAGCATTTT. The encoded protein is CASSSGQGGGQPQHF.